The sequence of this T cell receptor (beta chain) was determined in a study of blood T cell repertoires in COVID-19. Study as a whole: Collection of acute and convalescent COVID-19 samples took place in the United States, Italy and Spain. Nucleic acid was either cDNA or gDNA, and it came from T cells, B-cell-depleted T cells, or PBMCs.

With 1 base removed from V and 1 base from J, the gap between germline ends came to 5 bases. This CDR3 is built from 13 residues. Sequencing used immunoSEQ multiplex PCR; TCRdb keeps in-frame clones, though not all of them. The sample holds about 140,000 clones, about 74% seen once. The rearrangement uses TRBV12-3 or TRBV12-4 and TRBJ2-7; unclear D gene. The sample consisted of peripheral blood. The TCR comes from a man aged 50 or older with acute or convalescent COVID-19. The CDR3 DNA reads as TGTGCCAGCAGTTTAGTCCCTTCCTACGAGCAGTACTTC. Protein: CASSLVPSYEQYF.